These 22 T cell receptor beta chains were sequenced from one sample in a study of CD8+CD57+ T cells in acquired aplastic anemia. The authors sequenced patients whose flow cytometry had shown CD8+CD57+ cell expansion. The study profiled TCR beta VDJ and CDR3 using genomic DNA as template. TCRdb re-called the reads through MiXCR, storing one row per CDR3 protein. The repertoire consists of some 150,000 distinct CDR3 sequences, with about 48% occurring once and the leading ten covering 12%. The sample was sorted CD4+, CD8+, or CD8+CD57+ T cells (not recorded which) from PBMCs. Receptors originate from a human donor with aplastic anemia.

The chain recombines TRBV9 with TRBJ1-3; perhaps TRBD1 as D (5 bases). V was trimmed by 3 bases and J by 8 bases, leaving 9 bases between them. In germline, CDR1 is SGDLS, CDR2 YYNGEE. The CDR3 runs 12 residues. In DNA, the CDR3 is TGTGCCAGCAGCGGGGGGGGGGACACCATATATTTT. Encoded protein: CASSGGGDTIYF.

V and J are TRBV7-9 and TRBJ1-1; D is undetermined. V was pared by 5 bases and J by 2 bases, with 9 bases between. The CDR3 is 13 amino acids. CDR1 is SEHNR and CDR2 is FQNEAQ in the germline V gene (reference sequence). CDR3 sequence: CASSQQPNTEAFF. CDR3 sequence (DNA): TGTGCCAGCAGCCAACAACCCAACACTGAAGCTTTCTTT.

This clonotype was seen only a few times. This chain connects TRBV25-1 to TRBJ1-2; D is undetermined. Per the germline V gene, CDR1 is MGHDK and CDR2 is SYGVNS. The germline V and J ends were trimmed by 4 bases and 8 bases, with 14 bases remaining between them. The CDR3 runs 13 residues. The CDR3 DNA follows: TGTGCCAGCAGTGTCAAGGAGGCAGGCGGCTACACCTTC. It encodes CASSVKEAGGYTF.

In this sample, this clonotype turned up once. In nucleotides, the CDR3 is TGCGCCAGCAGTGCTAGAGACCCACGGGAACGGGCAAACCTGTACAATGAGCAGTTCTTC. The encoded protein is CASSARDPRERANLYNEQFF. The chain is built from TRBV10-1 and TRBJ2-1; possibly TRBD2 for D (5 bases). This CDR3 is 20 amino acids long. CDR1 and CDR2 (germline): WNHNN, SYGVQD (reference sequence). V lost 4 bases and J lost 4, with 29 bases in between.

This clonotype appeared many times. One junction end does not reproduce the germline sequence, and a read error may be involved. The gene calls are TRBV7-9 and TRBJ2-5; 12 bases map to TRBD2. CDR1 is SEHNR, CDR2 FQNEAQ, per germline (reference sequence). The CDR3 runs to 14 residues. The CDR3 region is CAGSSTSGGETQYF. The CDR3 DNA follows: TGTGCCGGCAGCTCGACTAGCGGGGGAGAGACCCAGTACTTC.

The chain is built from TRBV20-1 and TRBJ1-2; TRBD1 is a possible D gene (5 bases). Germline-derived CDR1 and CDR2 are DFQATT and SNEGSKA (reference sequence). The CDR3 is 12 amino acids. The V and J ends lost 1 base and 4 bases respectively, with 7 bases between them. CDR3 sequence reads: CSARAQGYGYTF. In DNA, the CDR3 is TGCAGTGCTAGAGCGCAGGGCTATGGCTACACCTTC.

This clonotype was recorded at least ten times. The V and J genes are TRBV6-5 and TRBJ1-5, with D hard to call. V was trimmed by 2 bases and J by 2 bases, leaving 4 bases between them. Looked up from germline, CDR1 is MNHEY and CDR2 is SVGAGI. The CDR3 consists of 13 residues. CDR3 in amino acids: CASSYARNQPQHF. In DNA form, the CDR3 reads TGTGCCAGCAGTTACGCCCGCAATCAGCCCCAGCATTTT.

About this clonotype: A single base separates this from a much larger clone, so it may be a read error. The V gene is TRBV25-1, the J gene TRBJ2-1; 7 nucleotides align to TRBD2. Germline V gives CDR1 MGHDK, CDR2 SYGVNS. The length of the CDR3 is 13 residues. The V gene end was trimmed by 8 bases and the J gene end by 10 bases; junction bases not matched to a gene: 11. CDR3 sequence: CASSPPSGYEQFF. CDR3 bases: TGTGCCAGCTCACCACCTAGCGGCTACGAGCAGTTCTTC.

This clonotype has a count of ten or more. V usage is TRBV20-1 and J usage is TRBJ2-7, with D possibly being TRBD1 (5 bases). Germline CDR1 DFQATT, CDR2 SNEGSKA (reference sequence). The CDR3 consists of 14 residues. Trimming left V 0 bases short and J 2 bases short, with 11 bases between. Here the CDR3 DNA reads TGCAGTGCTAGAGATCGCCAGGGAACCTACGAGCAGTACTTC. As protein: CSARDRQGTYEQYF.

In this sample, this clonotype turned up many times. This chain uses TRBV6-5 with TRBJ1-1; the D gene is possibly TRBD1 (6 bases). Trimming removed 7 bases from V and 0 bases from J, with 15 bases in between. CDR3 length: 15 residues. Germline V gene sequence: CDR1 MNHEY, CDR2 SVGAGI. The CDR3 DNA sequence: TGTGCCAGCAACGGGGGGAAGGGGGTGAACACTGAAGCTTTCTTT. This translates into CASNGGKGVNTEAFF.

This clonotype occurred once. This sequence joins TRBV5-1 and TRBJ1-1; the D is unclear. Germline CDR1 is SGHRS and CDR2 is YFSETQ. V was trimmed by 2 bases and J by 1 base, leaving 9 bases between them. There are 14 residues in the CDR3. In DNA form, the CDR3 reads TGCGCCAGCAGCTTCCAGCCAGGGAACACTGAAGCTTTCTTT. Translating gives CASSFQPGNTEAFF.

By sample share, this clonotype is medium-sized. The rearrangement joins TRBV2 to TRBJ2-1; the D gene is possibly TRBD1 (6 bases). V lost 5 bases to trimming and J lost 1 base, with 15 bases between them. CDR3 length: 16 residues. Per germline, CDR1 SNHLY and CDR2 FYNNEI. CDR3 residues: CASSPRSGVSYNEQFF. CDR3 nucleotide sequence: TGTGCCAGCAGTCCTCGGTCAGGGGTTTCCTACAATGAGCAGTTCTTC.

This clonotype came up many times. The rearrangement links TRBV14 to TRBJ1-2, with D maybe TRBD1 (5 bases). With 4 bases removed from V and 6 bases from J, the gap between germline ends came to 21 bases. CDR3 length: 16 amino acids. The V gene's germline CDR1 is SGHDN and CDR2 FVKESK. This CDR3 reads CASSLWDDLYGNGYTF. The CDR3 DNA follows: TGTGCCAGCAGCCTCTGGGACGACCTTTATGGCAATGGCTACACCTTC.

For this clonotype: With a much larger clone just one base away, this may be a read error. The rearrangement links TRBV6-5 to TRBJ2-7, with 10 nucleotides matching TRBD2. The CDR3 runs to 16 residues. The J segment lost 3 bases and the V segment lost 1 base, leaving 6 bases of the junction unmatched. Germline loops: CDR1 MNHEY, CDR2 SVGAGI. The DNA of the CDR3 is TGTGCCAGCAGTTACTTGGGTAGCGGGGGGATCTACGAGCAGTACTTC. Protein: CASSYLGSGGIYEQYF.

There are many counts of this clonotype. The J gene is TRBJ2-3, the V gene TRBV12-5; the D is unclear. Trimming removed 5 bases from V and 7 bases from J, with 10 bases in between. The length of the CDR3 is 12 residues. The V gene's germline CDR1 is LGHNT and CDR2 FRNRAP. CDR3: CASGVSANTQYF. The CDR3 DNA sequence: TGTGCTAGTGGTGTTTCCGCGAATACGCAGTATTTT.

The CDR3 DNA follows: TGTGCCAGCAGCCCCGATATGTTATCCTACACCTTC. It yields the protein CASSPDMLSYTF. This rearrangement joins TRBV14 to TRBJ1-2; D gene ambiguous. The ends were cut back, 4 bases at V and 10 bases at J, with 13 bases in the middle. The CDR3 covers 12 residues. Per germline, CDR1 SGHDN and CDR2 FVKESK. Variable domain in full (rest from reference TRBV14 and TRBJ1-2): EAGVTQFPSHSVIEKGQTVTLRCDPISGHDNLYWYRRVMGKEIKFLLHFVKESKQDESGMPNNRFLAERTGGTYSTLKVQPAELEDSGVYFCASSPDMLSYTFGSGTRLTVV.

Comments on this clonotype: At one end the junction does not follow the germline gene, possibly because of a read error. The rearrangement uses TRBV10-2 and TRBJ2-3; D gene ambiguous. The V gene's germline CDR1 is WSHSY and CDR2 SAAADI. The CDR3 loop spans 14 amino acids. The CDR3 DNA follows: TGCGCCAGCCGTGAAGGGCAGATCACAGATACGCAGTACTTT. It encodes CASREGQITDTQYF.

This clonotype was observed at least ten times. This chain joins TRBV5-1 and TRBJ2-7; 7 nucleotides agree with TRBD2. The CDR3 is 13 amino acids. V lost 0 bases to trimming and J lost 6 bases; unmatched junction nucleotides: 3. Per germline, CDR1 SGHRS and CDR2 YFSETQ. The CDR3 region has the DNA TGCGCCAGCAGCTTGGGACTAGCAGCCGAGCAGTACTTC. Encoded protein: CASSLGLAAEQYF.

There are many counts of this clonotype. This chain uses TRBV6-5 with TRBJ2-4; 7 bases are a match to TRBD2. The CDR3 has 13 amino acids. Looked up from germline, CDR1 is MNHEY and CDR2 is SVGAGI. V lost 2 bases, J lost 8 bases, and 3 bases stayed unmatched. For the CDR3, the DNA is TGTGCCAGCAGTTACGAAGGGAGGGACATTCAGTACTTC. This translates into CASSYEGRDIQYF.

The rearrangement uses TRBV29-1 and TRBJ2-7; no clear D. CDR1 and CDR2 (germline): SQVTM, ANQGSEA. V was pared by 6 bases and J by 2 bases, with 14 bases between. The CDR3 length is 13 residues. For the CDR3, the DNA is TGCAGCGTAGTGACTTCTACGCCCTACGAGCAGTACTTC. This translates into CSVVTSTPYEQYF.

The rearrangement uses TRBV7-2 and TRBJ2-5; D remains unclear. Per the germline V gene, CDR1 is SGHTA and CDR2 is FQGNSA. This CDR3 region has 13 residues. Trimming cost V 2 bases and J 2 bases, with 6 bases left between them. The CDR3 DNA reads TGTGCCAGCAGCTTATGGACGCAAGAGACCCAGTACTTC. Amino acid sequence: CASSLWTQETQYF.

There are a few counts of this clonotype. As DNA, the CDR3 is TGTGCCAGCAGCCCAACTAGCGTCGCAGATACGCAGTATTTT. Amino acids: CASSPTSVADTQYF. The chain couples TRBV2 to TRBJ2-3, with 7 bases identical to TRBD2. The CDR3 contains 14 residues. CDR1 SNHLY and CDR2 FYNNEI come from the germline V gene. V was pared by 6 bases and J by 4 bases, with 7 bases of the junction left unmatched.